This T cell receptor (beta chain) was observed in a study of T cells in Graves' hyperthyroidism and ophthalmopathy. Template material for amplifying TCR beta CDR3 regions consisted of RNA transcripts. HTBI primers were used for first-round RT-PCR of the TCR CDR3. From the multiplex PCR reads, TCRdb called clonotypes with MiXCR, one entry per CDR3 protein. Counted here are roughly 400,000 distinct CDR3 sequences, 25% occurring once; the ten biggest clones make up less than 75%. CDR1 is SEHNR and CDR2 is FQNEAQ in the germline V gene (reference sequence). V was trimmed by 1 base and J by 2 bases, leaving 12 bases between them. This CDR3 is 16 amino acids long. Study-level results: Ophthalmopathy got predicted by the model a median approximately 6 months before its onset.

On this clonotype itself: As yet, its antigen is unknown.

The sequenced material came from blood. This TCR was recovered from a man aged 50-59 years with Graves' hyperthyroidism. The rearrangement uses TRBV7-9 and TRBJ1-3; D not certain. The CDR3 here is CASSLDGLGAGNTIYF. Written as DNA, the CDR3 is TGTGCCAGCAGCTTAGACGGTCTGGGCGCTGGAAACACCATATATTTT.